In its sample, the clone carrying this TCR beta chain was seen a few times. These data are taken from a study of blood T cell repertoires in COVID-19. Deletions cut 7 bases from V and 5 bases from J, with 21 bases between. Germline CDR1 is LNHDA and CDR2 is SQIVND (reference sequence). The CDR3 consists of 15 residues. Measured with immunoSEQ multiplex PCR; TCRdb has only the in-frame clones, and not every one. The sample holds roughly 340,000 clones; 88% are singletons and the top ten take 7.3%. The V call is TRBV19, the J call TRBJ2-7, with D possibly matching TRBD1 (6 bases). This sequence originates from a woman aged 70-85 years with COVID-19, enrolled during active disease. Material: peripheral blood. CDR3 residues: CASTRQAQKGHEQYF. For the CDR3, the DNA is TGTGCCAGTACGAGACAGGCACAAAAAGGGCACGAGCAGTACTTC.